These 22 T cell receptor beta chains came from one sample sequenced in a study of T-cell memory formation after mild COVID-19. One entry per CDR3 protein results from TCRdb running MiXCR on the 5' RACE reads. The repertoire holds about 240,000 distinct CDR3 sequences, over 8.5% seen once, with 22% in the top ten. Sample: PBMCs or a T cell subset sorted from them (not recorded which). All receptors derive from a man aged 18 to 29 who had mild COVID-19 (a few samples of this study predate the infection). Cell type and time point are not known.

This clonotype has just a few counts. The V gene is TRBV29-1, the J gene TRBJ1-5; 9 positions agree with TRBD1. Germline lookup yields CDR1 SQVTM and CDR2 ANQGSEA. The junction had 10 bases not matched to a gene; V was cut back by 6 bases and J by 7 bases. The CDR3 sequence is 14 residues long. The chain's CDR3 is CSVSRDRAGQPQHF. The CDR3 coding sequence is TGCAGCGTGAGCCGGGACAGGGCAGGACAGCCCCAGCATTTT.

The J gene is TRBJ1-1, the V gene TRBV28; weak D call: TRBD1 (6 bases). The CDR3 has 15 amino acids. V shed 6 bases and J shed 5 bases, with 19 bases lying between them. Germline V CDR1 and CDR2: MDHEN, SYDVKM. The CDR3 spells CASRVLAGAGTEAFF. The DNA for the CDR3 is TGTGCCAGCAGGGTCCTTGCAGGGGCTGGGACTGAAGCTTTCTTT.

Only a few counts were recorded for this clonotype. The genes are TRBV2 and TRBJ1-2; D gene uncertain. The CDR3 is made up of 12 amino acids. Trimming removed 2 bases from V and 5 bases from J, with 6 bases in between. Looked up from germline, CDR1 is SNHLY and CDR2 is FYNNEI. The CDR3 sequence: CASSELIYGYTF. The CDR3 DNA is TGTGCCAGCAGTGAACTTATTTATGGCTACACCTTC.

The rearrangement joins TRBV4-1 to TRBJ2-5; D is possibly TRBD1 (6 bases). Per the germline V gene, CDR1 is MGHRA and CDR2 is YSYEKL. CDR3 size: 14 residues. Trimming left V 3 bases short and J 3 bases short, with 11 bases between. The chain's CDR3 is CASSHPGHEETQYF. The DNA of the CDR3 is TGCGCCAGCAGCCACCCGGGACATGAAGAGACCCAGTACTTC.

This clonotype was seen more than once but under ten times. This chain uses TRBV5-1 with TRBJ1-1, with D hard to call. The CDR3 length is 15 residues. V was shortened by 0 bases and J by 1 base, with 10 bases between the two germline ends. Germline V gene sequence: CDR1 SGHRS, CDR2 YFSETQ. CDR3: CASSLDLNPNTEAFF. For the CDR3, the DNA is TGCGCCAGCAGCTTGGACCTTAATCCGAACACTGAAGCTTTCTTT.

This clonotype has just a few counts. The chain's CDR3 is CSAPRAGVSYGYTF. CDR3 sequence (DNA): TGCAGTGCTCCCCGGGCGGGGGTGAGCTATGGCTACACCTTC. This sequence joins TRBV20-1 and TRBJ1-2; D possibly corresponds to TRBD1 (5 bases). The germline CDR1 and CDR2 sequences are DFQATT and SNEGSKA (reference sequence). V lost 5 bases and J lost 4, with 17 bases in between. There are 14 residues in the CDR3.

In this sample, this clonotype turned up many times. The chain is built from TRBV7-3 and TRBJ2-1, with TRBD2 matching over 12 bases. This CDR3 has 14 residues. V trimming: 5 bases; J trimming: 6 bases; junction bases outside the gene matches: 2. The germline gives CDR1 SGHTA, CDR2 FQGTGA. This CDR3 is CASSMGLAGNEQFF. The DNA of the CDR3 is TGTGCCAGCAGCATGGGACTAGCGGGCAATGAGCAGTTCTTC.

There are a few counts of this clonotype. This rearrangement joins TRBV20-1 to TRBJ2-1, with D possibly being TRBD2 (6 bases). V shed 1 base and J shed 2 bases, with 18 bases lying between them. The CDR3 length is 17 residues. Germline lookup yields CDR1 DFQATT and CDR2 SNEGSKA (reference sequence). CDR3 bases: TGCAGTGCTAGAGGACAGTCAGGAGGGCTAACCTACAATGAGCAGTTCTTC. Translation: CSARGQSGGLTYNEQFF.

The rearrangement uses TRBV24-1 and TRBJ2-4, with TRBD1 matching 9 bases. Per the germline V gene, CDR1 is KGHDR and CDR2 is SFDVKD. CDR3 length: 12 residues. V dropped 5 bases and J dropped 9; count of bases not matched to a gene: 1. The CDR3 DNA follows: TGTGCCACCAGTGGACAGGGGGTCATTCAGTACTTC. It translates to CATSGQGVIQYF.

This clonotype occurred a few times. The rearrangement links TRBV7-3 to TRBJ2-7; D not resolved. The CDR3 consists of 13 residues. Per germline, CDR1 SGHTA and CDR2 FQGTGA. V shed 4 bases and J shed 4 bases, with 11 bases lying between them. In DNA form, the CDR3 reads TGTGCCAGCAGCTCCCCCGACGGATACGAGCAGTACTTC. This translates into CASSSPDGYEQYF. Full variable domain (outside the CDR3, taken from reference TRBV7-3 and TRBJ2-7): GAGVSQTPSNKVTEKGKYVELRCDPISGHTALYWYRQSLGQGPEFLIYFQGTGAADDSGLPNDRFFAVRPEGSVSTLKIQRTERGDSAVYLCASSSPDGYEQYFGPGTRLTVT.

The gene calls are TRBV29-1 and TRBJ2-7; D tentatively fits TRBD1 or TRBD2 (5 bases each). CDR3 length equals 11 residues. Germline V gene lookup returns CDR1 SQVTM and CDR2 ANQGSEA. Trimming cost V 7 bases and J 4 bases, with 11 bases left between them. CDR3 in amino acids: CSAGTAYEQYV. In nucleotides, the CDR3 is TGCAGCGCCGGGACGGCATACGAGCAGTACGTC.

V usage is TRBV14 and J usage is TRBJ2-2, with no clear D. Germline loops: CDR1 SGHDN, CDR2 FVKESK. V was cut by 1 base and J by 6 bases, with 9 bases left in between. The CDR3 contains 14 residues. Written as DNA, the CDR3 is TGTGCCAGCAGCCAAGGGGTTGTCGCCGGGGAGCTGTTTTTT. This sequence encodes CASSQGVVAGELFF.

This clonotype has a handful of counts. The chain uses TRBV12-5 and TRBJ2-1, with TRBD1 matching 10 bases. The junction had 6 bases not matched to a gene; V was cut back by 5 bases and J by 8 bases. The CDR3 is 14 amino acids. Germline-derived CDR1 and CDR2 are LGHNT and FRNRAP. CDR3 loop: CASGTGQGRYEQFF. In nucleotides, the CDR3 is TGTGCTAGTGGTACGGGACAGGGGCGGTATGAGCAGTTCTTC.

In its sample, this clonotype was seen once. V gene TRBV5-1 combines with J gene TRBJ2-1, with TRBD2 identical over 8 bases. The CDR3 spans 14 residues. The J segment lost 8 bases and the V segment lost 5 bases, leaving 9 bases of the junction unmatched. Germline V gene sequence: CDR1 SGHRS, CDR2 YFSETQ. The CDR3 sequence is CASSSGTSSDEQFF. CDR3 DNA sequence: TGCGCCAGCAGTTCCGGGACTAGTTCGGATGAGCAGTTCTTC.

This clonotype was counted at least ten times. This chain links TRBV28 with TRBJ1-5, with D maybe TRBD1 (6 bases). Germline CDR1 and CDR2: MDHEN and SYDVKM. Trimming pared 6 bases from V and 0 bases from J, leaving 6 bases between. This CDR3 is built from 13 residues. Here the CDR3 DNA reads TGTGCCAGCAGACAGGGTAGCAATCAGCCCCAGCATTTT. It translates to CASRQGSNQPQHF. Drawing the rest from reference TRBV28 and TRBJ1-5, the complete variable domain is DVKVTQSSRYLVKRTGEKVFLECVQDMDHENMFWYRQDPGLGLRLIYFSYDVKMKEKGDIPEGYSVSREKKERFSLILESASTNQTSMYLCASRQGSNQPQHFGDGTRLSIL.

There are a few counts of this clonotype. The chain combines TRBV20-1 with TRBJ1-1, with D maybe TRBD1 (6 bases). Germline CDR1 DFQATT, CDR2 SNEGSKA (reference sequence). V shed 5 bases and J shed 1 base, with 14 bases lying between them. This CDR3 is 14 amino acids long. CDR3 nucleotide sequence: TGCAGTGCTCAAAGAGGACAGCAGAACACTGAAGCTTTCTTT. This sequence encodes CSAQRGQQNTEAFF.

The chain couples TRBV6-6 to TRBJ2-5; possibly TRBD1 for D (5 bases). Germline CDR1 MNHNY, CDR2 SVGAGI (reference sequence). Trimming pared 4 bases from V and 0 bases from J, leaving 9 bases between. CDR3 length equals 14 residues. This chain's CDR3 is CASSWGSYQETQYF. The CDR3 nucleotides are TGTGCCAGCAGTTGGGGCAGCTACCAAGAGACCCAGTACTTC.

This clonotype was counted between two and nine times. This chain joins TRBV5-1 and TRBJ2-3; 10 bases match TRBD2. Trimming at V came to 5 bases and at J to 2 bases, leaving 20 bases not matched to a gene. This CDR3 comprises 20 residues. Germline CDR1 and CDR2: SGHRS and YFSETQ. The CDR3 nucleotides read TGCGCCAGCAGGCCTCTAGCGGGGGCCAGTAATAGCAAATACACAGATACGCAGTATTTT. It specifies CASRPLAGASNSKYTDTQYF.

This clonotype was observed at least ten times. The rearrangement uses TRBV20-1 and TRBJ2-5; TRBD2 agrees at 12 bases. V dropped 0 bases and J dropped 5; count of bases not matched to a gene: 4. This CDR3 contains 15 residues. CDR1 is DFQATT, CDR2 SNEGSKA, per germline (reference sequence). This chain's CDR3 is CSARDTSGGRETQYF. CDR3 nucleotides: TGCAGTGCTAGAGATACTAGCGGGGGGAGGGAGACCCAGTACTTC.

This clonotype was detected only a few times. The chain joins TRBV25-1 to TRBJ2-1, with D perhaps being TRBD1 or TRBD2 (6 bases each). The CDR3 contains 16 residues. Trimming stripped 1 base from V and 8 bases from J, with 18 bases between. CDR1 and CDR2 (germline): MGHDK, SYGVNS. The CDR3 region has the DNA TGTGCCAGCAGTGAATGGGGGGCGACCCCTGGGGATGAGCAGTTCTTC. Its protein product is CASSEWGATPGDEQFF.

This clonotype was seen at least ten times. The chain uses TRBV2 and TRBJ2-1; no reliable D call. Germline V gene sequence: CDR1 SNHLY, CDR2 FYNNEI. The germline V and J ends were trimmed by 4 bases and 4 bases, with 5 bases remaining between them. CDR3 length equals 12 residues. CDR3 DNA sequence: TGTGCCAGCAGTGTGGAATACAATGAGCAGTTCTTC. Its translation: CASSVEYNEQFF.

This clonotype has a handful of counts. V gene TRBV28 combines with J gene TRBJ1-2; 8 positions agree with TRBD1. The CDR3 is 13 residues long. Unmatched junction bases numbered 3, after V lost 2 bases and J lost 7 bases. Germline V gives CDR1 MDHEN, CDR2 SYDVKM. CDR3: CASSLGQGTGYTF. DNA for the CDR3: TGTGCCAGCAGTTTAGGACAGGGAACTGGCTACACCTTC.